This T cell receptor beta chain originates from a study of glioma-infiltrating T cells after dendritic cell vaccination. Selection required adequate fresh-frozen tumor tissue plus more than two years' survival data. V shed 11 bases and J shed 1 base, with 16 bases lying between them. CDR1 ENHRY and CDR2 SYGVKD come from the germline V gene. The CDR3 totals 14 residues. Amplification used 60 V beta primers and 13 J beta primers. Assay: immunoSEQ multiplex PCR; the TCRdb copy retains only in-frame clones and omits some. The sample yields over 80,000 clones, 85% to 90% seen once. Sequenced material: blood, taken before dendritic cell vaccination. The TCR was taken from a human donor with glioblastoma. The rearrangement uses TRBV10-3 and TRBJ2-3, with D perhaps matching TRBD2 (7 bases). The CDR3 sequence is CASQAGAGTDTQYF. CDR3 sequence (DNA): TGTGCCTCTCAGGCGGGGGCCGGCACAGATACGCAGTATTTT.